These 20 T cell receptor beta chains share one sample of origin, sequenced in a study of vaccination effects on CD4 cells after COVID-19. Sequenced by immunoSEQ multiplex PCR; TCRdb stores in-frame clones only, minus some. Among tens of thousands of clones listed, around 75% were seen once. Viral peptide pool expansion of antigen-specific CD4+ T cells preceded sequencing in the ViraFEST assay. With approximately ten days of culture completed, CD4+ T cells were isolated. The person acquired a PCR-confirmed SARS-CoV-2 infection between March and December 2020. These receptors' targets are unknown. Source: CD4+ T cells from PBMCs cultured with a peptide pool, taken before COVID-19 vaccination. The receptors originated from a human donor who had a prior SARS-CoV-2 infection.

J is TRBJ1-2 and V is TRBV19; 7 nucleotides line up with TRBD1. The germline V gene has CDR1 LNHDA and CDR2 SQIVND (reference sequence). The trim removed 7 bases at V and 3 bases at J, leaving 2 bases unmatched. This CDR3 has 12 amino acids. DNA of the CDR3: TGTGCCAGTATAACAGGGGACTATGGCTACACCTTC. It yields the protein CASITGDYGYTF.

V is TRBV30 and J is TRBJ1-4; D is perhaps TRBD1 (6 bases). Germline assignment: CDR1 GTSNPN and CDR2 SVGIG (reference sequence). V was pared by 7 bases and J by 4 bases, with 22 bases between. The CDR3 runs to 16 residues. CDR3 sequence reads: CAYRQRRTDYNEKLFF. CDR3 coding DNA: TGTGCCTACCGACAAAGAAGGACAGATTATAATGAAAAACTGTTTTTT.

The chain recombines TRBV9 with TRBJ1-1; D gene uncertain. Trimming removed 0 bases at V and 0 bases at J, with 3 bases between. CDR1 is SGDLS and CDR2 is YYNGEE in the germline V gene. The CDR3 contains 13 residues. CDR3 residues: CASSVEVNTEAFF. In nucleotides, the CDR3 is TGTGCCAGCAGCGTAGAGGTGAACACTGAAGCTTTCTTT.

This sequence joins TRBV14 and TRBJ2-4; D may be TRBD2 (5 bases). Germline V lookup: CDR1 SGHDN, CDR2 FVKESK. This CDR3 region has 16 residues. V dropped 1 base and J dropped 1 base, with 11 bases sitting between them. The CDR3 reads CASSQGEGWAKNIQYF. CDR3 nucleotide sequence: TGTGCCAGCAGCCAAGGAGAGGGCTGGGCCAAAAACATTCAGTACTTC.

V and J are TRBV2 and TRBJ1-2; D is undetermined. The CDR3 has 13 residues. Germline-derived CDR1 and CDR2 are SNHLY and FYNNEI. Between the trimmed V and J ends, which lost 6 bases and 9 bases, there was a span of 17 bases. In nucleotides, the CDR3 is TGTGCCAGCAGCGTCGGATATTCGGGCAGCTACACCTTC. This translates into CASSVGYSGSYTF.

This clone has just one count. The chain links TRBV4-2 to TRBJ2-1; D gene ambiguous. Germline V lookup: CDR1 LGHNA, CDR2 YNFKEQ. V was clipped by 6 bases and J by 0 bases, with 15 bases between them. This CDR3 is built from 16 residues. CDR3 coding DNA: TGTGCCAGCAGGCCCTCTATGGCGAGCTCCTACAATGAGCAGTTCTTC. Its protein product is CASRPSMASSYNEQFF.

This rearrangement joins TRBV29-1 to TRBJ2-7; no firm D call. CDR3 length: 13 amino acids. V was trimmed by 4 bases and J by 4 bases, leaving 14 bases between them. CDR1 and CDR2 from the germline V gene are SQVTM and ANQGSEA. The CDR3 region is CSVGLPFGYEQYF. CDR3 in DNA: TGCAGCGTTGGTTTGCCTTTTGGGTACGAGCAGTACTTC.

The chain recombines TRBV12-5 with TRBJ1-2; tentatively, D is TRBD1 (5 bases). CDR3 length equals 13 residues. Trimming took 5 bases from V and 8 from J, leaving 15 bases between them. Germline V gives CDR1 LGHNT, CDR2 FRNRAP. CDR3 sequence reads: CASGLWRPGGYTF. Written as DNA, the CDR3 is TGTGCTAGTGGTCTTTGGAGGCCAGGGGGCTACACCTTC. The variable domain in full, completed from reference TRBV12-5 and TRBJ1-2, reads DARVTQTPRHKVTEMGQEVTMRCQPILGHNTVFWYRQTMMQGLELLAYFRNRAPLDDSGMPKDRFSAEMPDATLATLKIQPSEPRDSAVYFCASGLWRPGGYTFGSGTRLTVV.

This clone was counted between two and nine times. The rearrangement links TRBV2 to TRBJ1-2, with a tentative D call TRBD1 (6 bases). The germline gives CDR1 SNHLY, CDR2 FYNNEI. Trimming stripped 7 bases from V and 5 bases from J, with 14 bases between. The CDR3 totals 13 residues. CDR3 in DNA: TGTGCCAGCACCCTGGACAGACCTTATGGCTACACCTTC. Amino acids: CASTLDRPYGYTF.

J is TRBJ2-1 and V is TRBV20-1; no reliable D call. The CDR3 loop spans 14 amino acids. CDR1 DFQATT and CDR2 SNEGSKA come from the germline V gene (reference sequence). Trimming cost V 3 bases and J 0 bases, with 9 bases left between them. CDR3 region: CSASKTRSYNEQFF. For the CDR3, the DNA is TGCAGTGCTAGTAAGACTCGCTCCTACAATGAGCAGTTCTTC.

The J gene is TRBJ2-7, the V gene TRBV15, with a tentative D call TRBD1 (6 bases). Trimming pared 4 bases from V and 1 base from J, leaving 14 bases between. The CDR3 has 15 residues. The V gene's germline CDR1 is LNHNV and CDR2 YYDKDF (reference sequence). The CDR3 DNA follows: TGTGCCACCAGCATAGCAGGGGTCCCGTCCTACGAGCAGTACTTC. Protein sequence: CATSIAGVPSYEQYF.

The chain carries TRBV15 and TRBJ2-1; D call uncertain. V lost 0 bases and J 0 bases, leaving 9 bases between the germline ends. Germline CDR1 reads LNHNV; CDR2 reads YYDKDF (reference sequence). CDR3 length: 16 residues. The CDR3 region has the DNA TGTGCCACCAGCAGAGATGGCGGCAGCTCCTACAATGAGCAGTTCTTC. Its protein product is CATSRDGGSSYNEQFF.

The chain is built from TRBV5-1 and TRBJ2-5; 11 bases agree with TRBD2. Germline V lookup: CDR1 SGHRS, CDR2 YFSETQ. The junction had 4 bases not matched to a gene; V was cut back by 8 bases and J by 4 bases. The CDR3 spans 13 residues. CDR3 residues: CASSGGAGETQYF. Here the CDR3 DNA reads TGCGCCAGTAGCGGGGGGGCCGGAGAGACCCAGTACTTC.

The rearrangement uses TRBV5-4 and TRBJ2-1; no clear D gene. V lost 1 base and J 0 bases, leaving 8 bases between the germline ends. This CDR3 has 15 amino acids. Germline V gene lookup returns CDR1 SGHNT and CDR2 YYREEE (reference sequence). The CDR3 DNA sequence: TGTGCCAGCAGCTTGTCTCAGAGCTCCTACAATGAGCAGTTCTTC. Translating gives CASSLSQSSYNEQFF.

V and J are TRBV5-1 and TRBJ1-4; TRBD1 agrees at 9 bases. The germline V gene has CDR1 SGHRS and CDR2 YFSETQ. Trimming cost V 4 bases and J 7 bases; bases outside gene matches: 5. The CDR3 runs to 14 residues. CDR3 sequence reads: CASSPGQGGEKLFF. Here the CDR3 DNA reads TGCGCCAGCAGCCCGGGACAGGGTGGTGAAAAACTGTTTTTT.

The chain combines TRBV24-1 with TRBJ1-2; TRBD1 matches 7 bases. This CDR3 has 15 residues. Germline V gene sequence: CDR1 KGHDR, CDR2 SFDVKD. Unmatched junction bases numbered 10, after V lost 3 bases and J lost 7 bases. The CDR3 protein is CATSDRDSPGGGYTF. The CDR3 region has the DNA TGTGCCACCAGTGATCGGGACAGCCCGGGAGGTGGCTACACCTTC.

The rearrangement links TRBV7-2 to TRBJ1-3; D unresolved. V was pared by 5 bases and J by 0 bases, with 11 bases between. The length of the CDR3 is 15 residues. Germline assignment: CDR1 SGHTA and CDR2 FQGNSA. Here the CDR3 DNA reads TGTGCCAGCAGCAAAGAGGTGCACTCTGGAAACACCATATATTTT. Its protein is CASSKEVHSGNTIYF.

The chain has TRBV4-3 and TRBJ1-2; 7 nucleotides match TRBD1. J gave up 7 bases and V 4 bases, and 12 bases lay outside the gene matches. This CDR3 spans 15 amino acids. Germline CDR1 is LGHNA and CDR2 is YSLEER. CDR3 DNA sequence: TGCGCCAGCAGCCCGATACCAGGGGGGCTCGGTGGCTACACCTTC. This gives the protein CASSPIPGGLGGYTF.

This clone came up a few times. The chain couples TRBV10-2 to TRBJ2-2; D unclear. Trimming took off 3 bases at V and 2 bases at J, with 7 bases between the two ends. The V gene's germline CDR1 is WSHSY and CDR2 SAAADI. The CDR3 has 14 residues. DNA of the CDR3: TGCGCCAGCAGTGACTACACAAACACCGGGGAGCTGTTTTTT. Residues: CASSDYTNTGELFF.

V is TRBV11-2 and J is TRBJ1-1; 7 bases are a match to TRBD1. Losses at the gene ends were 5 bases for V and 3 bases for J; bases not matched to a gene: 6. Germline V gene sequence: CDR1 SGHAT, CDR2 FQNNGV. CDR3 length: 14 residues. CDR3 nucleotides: TGTGCCAGCAGCGGAAGGACAGGCCACACTGAAGCTTTCTTT. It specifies CASSGRTGHTEAFF.